The rows below give T cell receptor beta chains drawn from one sample of a study of blood T cell repertoires in COVID-19. TCRdb's copy holds only in-frame clones and misses some; the assay was immunoSEQ multiplex PCR. Of tens of thousands of clones in the sample, approximately 82% were seen once. The sequencing sample was made of peripheral blood. These TCRs come from a man aged 55-75 years with acute or convalescent COVID-19. Both conserved end residues are part of each CDR3. The D gene is left open where the match is weak. Expanded clones get a size class; other rows say once, few or many, or leave the size out.

D | size | J | V | DNA | CDR3
TRBD1 | - | TRBJ1-1 | TRBV7-2 | TGTGCCAGCAGGTTACAGGGGGCTTCGAACACTGAAGCTTTCTTT | CASRLQGASNTEAFF
TRBD2 | once | TRBJ2-3 | TRBV7-2 | TGTGCCAGCAGCTTAGGACTTCGGGGGGGGACCACAGATACGCAGTATTTT | CASSLGLRGGTTDTQYF
TRBD1 | - | TRBJ1-6 | TRBV5-4 | TGTGCCAGCAGCTCTGACAGGGCGAGCTCCTATAATTCACCCCTCCACTTT | CASSSDRASSYNSPLHF
- | - | TRBJ2-1 | TRBV10-1 | TGCGCCAGCAGTGAGGTTATTAGGGAGAGCTCCTACAATGAGCAGTTCTTC | CASSEVIRESSYNEQFF
- | once | TRBJ1-5 | TRBV7-2 | TGTGCCAGCAGCTTAGCGGGGGGATTTAGCAATCAGCCCCAGCATTTT | CASSLAGGFSNQPQHF
TRBD1 | - | TRBJ1-2 | TRBV28 | TGTGCCAGCAGTTCGGGACAGAACTATGGCTACACCTTC | CASSSGQNYGYTF
- | - | TRBJ1-1 | TRBV7-9 | TGTGCCAGCAGCTTCCAGGGGAACACTGAAGCTTTCTTT | CASSFQGNTEAFF
TRBD1 | - | TRBJ2-3 | TRBV7-9 | TGTGCCAGCAGAAACCAGGGGGTCTCAGATACGCAGTATTTT | CASRNQGVSDTQYF
- | - | TRBJ2-1 | TRBV7-2 | TGTGCCAGCAGCTTAGAGTTTGTCAGCAATGAGCAGTTCTTC | CASSLEFVSNEQFF
TRBD2 | - | TRBJ2-1 | TRBV11-2 | TGTGCCAGCAGCTTCGCGACGGGGGGTATCAATGAGCAGTTCTTC | CASSFATGGINEQFF
- | - | TRBJ1-6 | TRBV6-2/TRBV6-3 | TGTGCCAGCAGTTACCGCCGGGGGAAATTGAGCTCCTATAATTCACCCCTCCACTTT | CASSYRRGKLSSYNSPLHF
TRBD2 | - | TRBJ2-3 | TRBV5-1 | TGCGCCAGCAGCTTGTCCGCTAGCGGGGTTGCAGATACGCAGTATTTT | CASSLSASGVADTQYF
- | once | TRBJ1-3 | TRBV7-9 | TGTGCCAGCAGCCCGATGGGGGCCGCCTCTGGAAACACCATATATTTT | CASSPMGAASGNTIYF
TRBD1 | - | TRBJ1-4 | TRBV4-2 | TGTGCCAGCAGCCAAGATGGGACAGGGTCTGAAAAACTGTTTTTT | CASSQDGTGSEKLFF
TRBD1 | - | TRBJ2-1 | TRBV5-1 | TGCGCCAGCAGCTTGCAGGGGGACTCCTACAATGAGCAGTTCTTC | CASSLQGDSYNEQFF
TRBD2 | - | TRBJ2-1 | TRBV7-3 | TGTGCCAGCAGTCGAGCGGGGGGCCTCGATGAGCAGTTCTTC | CASSRAGGLDEQFF
TRBD1 | - | TRBJ2-2 | TRBV28 | TGTGCCAGCAGCTCACTCCGGGACAGCGCCGGGGAGCTGTTTTTT | CASSSLRDSAGELFF
TRBD1 | few | TRBJ1-5 | TRBV19 | TGTGCCAGTAGTATACGCCCGGGACAGGGGAGCAATCAGCCCCAGCATTTT | CASSIRPGQGSNQPQHF
TRBD1 | once | TRBJ2-5 | TRBV11-2 | TGTGCCTCCCGCTCAGGGACAGCGACACTTGGGACCCAGTACTTC | CASRSGTATLGTQYF
- | - | TRBJ1-2 | TRBV19 | TGTGCCAGTAGTTTCGGACAGAGCTATGGCTACACCTTC | CASSFGQSYGYTF
TRBD2 | - | TRBJ2-1 | TRBV28 | TGTGCCAGCAGTGGGGAGGGTGGGCAGTTCTTC | CASSGEGGQFF
TRBD1 | - | TRBJ1-6 | TRBV3-1/TRBV3-2 | TGTGCCAGCAGCCCAACCGGGACAGGGCACGTCACACCCCTCCACTTT | CASSPTGTGHVTPLHF